The 22 T cell receptor beta chains in this list originate from one sample, sequenced in a study of siplizumab effects on memory and regulatory T cells. Produced via immunoSEQ multiplex PCR; TCRdb's table is partial and in-frame only. This table has some 97,000 clones, 85% to 95% appearing once. Sequenced sample: Tregs sorted from blood. The source of these receptors is a human donor in good health.

V and J are TRBV6-1 and TRBJ1-2, with no clear D. The CDR3 length is 14 residues. Between the trimmed V and J ends, which lost 6 bases and 4 bases, there was a span of 15 bases. Germline-derived CDR1 and CDR2 are MNHNS and SASEGT. CDR3 protein: CASRSLGTLYGYTF. DNA of the CDR3: TGTGCCAGCAGGAGCTTAGGTACTCTCTATGGCTACACCTTC.

The chain employs TRBV18 and TRBJ2-1; possibly TRBD2 for D (5 bases). Trimming shortened V by 3 bases and J by 9 bases, and 12 bases separated the two germline ends. Germline V gives CDR1 KGHSH, CDR2 LQKENI. This CDR3 spans 13 amino acids. The CDR3 loop reads CASSPRGPSEQFF. CDR3 nucleotide sequence: TGTGCCAGCTCACCTCGGGGTCCCTCTGAGCAGTTCTTC.

V usage is TRBV7-6 and J usage is TRBJ1-1; tentative D call: TRBD1 (5 bases). CDR1 SGHVS and CDR2 FNYEAQ come from the germline V gene. The CDR3 has 13 amino acids. V was trimmed by 6 bases and J by 5 bases, leaving 13 bases between them. Here the CDR3 DNA reads TGTGCCAGCAGTGCCGGGGGGGGAACTGAAGCTTTCTTT. Its protein is CASSAGGGTEAFF.

V usage is TRBV28 and J usage is TRBJ1-2, with a weak D call TRBD1 (5 bases). The germline CDR1 and CDR2 sequences are MDHEN and SYDVKM. Trimming removed 4 bases from V and 1 base from J, with 10 bases in between. The CDR3 consists of 14 residues. The CDR3 reads CASSWGRFNYGYTF. CDR3 sequence (DNA): TGTGCCAGCAGTTGGGGGAGATTTAACTATGGCTACACCTTC.

This sequence joins TRBV14 and TRBJ2-7, with 11 bases lining up with TRBD1. The junction had 10 bases not matched to a gene; V was cut back by 0 bases and J by 6 bases. Per the germline V gene, CDR1 is SGHDN and CDR2 is FVKESK. This CDR3 has 17 residues. The chain's CDR3 is CASSQDSYGQGAAEQYF. CDR3 DNA sequence: TGTGCCAGCAGCCAAGATTCGTACGGACAGGGGGCGGCCGAGCAGTACTTC.

The J gene is TRBJ1-2, the V gene TRBV18; a weak D match, TRBD1 (6 bases). CDR3 length: 12 residues. Trimming left V 8 bases short and J 8 bases short, with 15 bases between. Germline V gives CDR1 KGHSH, CDR2 LQKENI. CDR3 DNA: TGTGCCAGCCGTCGGGGGCCAGGAGGCTACACCTTC. Translating gives CASRRGPGGYTF.

The chain recombines TRBV4-1 with TRBJ2-1; 7 positions agree with TRBD1. Losses at the gene ends were 0 bases for V and 14 bases for J; bases not matched to a gene: 7. The CDR3 is 13 amino acids. Germline loops: CDR1 MGHRA, CDR2 YSYEKL. CDR3 nucleotides: TGCGCCAGCAGCCAAGATTGGGGGACAGCTGAGTTCTTC. This gives the protein CASSQDWGTAEFF.

The rearrangement joins TRBV11-2 to TRBJ2-5, with TRBD2 identical over 7 bases. The CDR3 spans 14 residues. V trimming: 5 bases; J trimming: 11 bases; junction bases outside the gene matches: 14. CDR1 is SGHAT, CDR2 FQNNGV, per germline. This chain's CDR3 is CASSPGTGWREQYF. The CDR3 nucleotides are TGTGCCAGCAGCCCAGGGACGGGATGGCGGGAGCAGTACTTC.

The V call is TRBV28, the J call TRBJ1-1, with 9 bases aligning to TRBD1. The CDR3 consists of 13 residues. Germline trimming cut 6 bases from V and 9 bases from J; bases unmatched to any gene: 8. CDR1 is MDHEN, CDR2 SYDVKM, per germline. CDR3 sequence: CASSSQGARKAFF. The CDR3 DNA sequence: TGTGCCAGCAGCTCACAGGGGGCGCGAAAAGCTTTCTTT.

This sequence joins TRBV28 and TRBJ1-3, with 9 nucleotides matching TRBD1. J lost 5 bases, V lost 5 bases, and 10 bases had no gene match. The CDR3 extends over 16 amino acids. The germline V gene has CDR1 MDHEN and CDR2 SYDVKM. This chain's CDR3 is CASSLPGQGSRNTIYF. Written as DNA, the CDR3 is TGTGCCAGCAGTCTACCGGGACAGGGATCTAGAAACACCATATATTTT.

The rearrangement uses TRBV7-2 and TRBJ1-5; TRBD1 matches at 7 bases. This CDR3 is built from 19 residues. V shed 5 bases, J shed 8 bases, and the junction held 24 bases outside the gene matches. Germline CDR1 SGHTA, CDR2 FQGNSA. The CDR3 reads CASSQPRPGQTSWGEPQHF. In DNA form, the CDR3 reads TGTGCCAGCAGCCAACCCAGACCGGGACAGACCTCCTGGGGCGAGCCCCAGCATTTT. Filled out from reference TRBV7-2 and TRBJ1-5, the complete variable domain reads GAGVSQSPSNKVTEKGKDVELRCDPISGHTALYWYRQSLGQGLEFLIYFQGNSAPDKSGLPSDRFSAERTGGSVSTLTIQRTQQEDSAVYLCASSQPRPGQTSWGEPQHFGDGTRLSIL.

The gene calls are TRBV5-5 and TRBJ1-2; possibly TRBD1 for D (5 bases). This CDR3 spans 14 amino acids. V was cut by 1 base and J by 8 bases, with 15 bases left in between. Germline V CDR1 and CDR2: SGHKS, YYEKEE (reference sequence). CDR3 bases: TGTGCCAGCAGCTTGTATTTTGAGGGGCTGGGCTACACCTTC. Amino acid sequence: CASSLYFEGLGYTF. Combining the CDR3 with reference TRBV5-5 and TRBJ1-2 gives the whole variable domain DAGVTQSPTHLIKTRGQQVTLRCSPISGHKSVSWYQQVLGQGPQFIFQYYEKEERGRGNFPDRFSARQFPNYSSELNVNALLLGDSALYLCASSLYFEGLGYTFGSGTRLTVV.

The chain uses TRBV7-3 and TRBJ2-3; 7 bases line up with TRBD2. V was clipped by 1 base and J by 4 bases; unmatched bases: 2. Germline CDR1 SGHTA, CDR2 FQGTGA. CDR3 size: 14 residues. CDR3 loop: CASSLRGLPDTQYF. The DNA of the CDR3 is TGTGCCAGCAGCTTAAGGGGACTACCAGATACGCAGTATTTT.

The chain carries TRBV7-9 and TRBJ2-5; D tentatively fits TRBD1 or TRBD2 (5 bases each). CDR1 and CDR2 (germline): SEHNR, FQNEAQ (reference sequence). This CDR3 has 14 residues. Between the trimmed V and J ends, which lost 2 bases and 1 base, there was a span of 8 bases. The CDR3 loop is CASSLWDGQETQYF. The CDR3 DNA reads TGTGCCAGCAGCTTATGGGACGGCCAAGAGACCCAGTACTTC.

V and J are TRBV5-1 and TRBJ1-2; D gene uncertain. Germline V gene data show CDR1 as SGHRS and CDR2 as YFSETQ. Trimming stripped 4 bases from V and 8 bases from J, with 21 bases between. This CDR3 has 15 residues. CDR3 nucleotides: TGCGCCAGCAGCCAAGAGGCAGCTCCCAGGTTAGGCTACACCTTC. Translation: CASSQEAAPRLGYTF.

The chain links TRBV6-1 to TRBJ1-5; D uncertain. Germline V gives CDR1 MNHNS, CDR2 SASEGT. V was shortened by 2 bases and J by 6 bases, with 11 bases between the two germline ends. The CDR3 is 14 amino acids. CDR3 region: CASSERGGGQPQHF. In DNA form, the CDR3 reads TGTGCCAGCAGTGAAAGAGGAGGAGGTCAGCCCCAGCATTTT.

The chain links TRBV7-9 to TRBJ2-2; D is possibly TRBD1 (6 bases). CDR1 and CDR2 from the germline V gene are SEHNR and FQNEAQ (reference sequence). V shed 1 base and J shed 4 bases, with 13 bases lying between them. This CDR3 has 16 residues. CDR3 protein: CASSLVWGRGTGELFF. DNA of the CDR3: TGTGCCAGCAGCTTAGTCTGGGGGCGCGGCACCGGGGAGCTGTTTTTT. The whole variable domain, remainder taken from reference TRBV7-9 and TRBJ2-2, is DTGVSQNPRHKITKRGQNVTFRCDPISEHNRLYWYRQTLGQGPEFLTYFQNEAQLEKSRLLSDRFSAERPKGSFSTLEIQRTEQGDSAMYLCASSLVWGRGTGELFFGEGSRLTVL.

The chain links TRBV19 to TRBJ2-7, with 7 bases that match TRBD2. The CDR3 extends over 14 amino acids. V was clipped by 5 bases and J by 2 bases; unmatched bases: 6. Germline CDR1 is LNHDA and CDR2 is SQIVND (reference sequence). The DNA for the CDR3 is TGTGCCAGTAGTTCCCCGGGACTACCCTACGAGCAGTACTTC. Translated, it gives CASSSPGLPYEQYF.

The V call is TRBV7-9, the J call TRBJ2-7; D gene uncertain. Trimming stripped 10 bases from V and 0 bases from J, with 16 bases between. The CDR3 covers 14 residues. The germline CDR1 and CDR2 sequences are SEHNR and FQNEAQ (reference sequence). The CDR3 nucleotides read TGTGCCACCCAAGAACGGTGGGACTCCTACGAGCAGTACTTC. Translating gives CATQERWDSYEQYF.

The chain uses TRBV6-1 and TRBJ2-1, with a possible D match to TRBD2 (6 bases). CDR1 MNHNS and CDR2 SASEGT come from the germline V gene. The CDR3 has 14 residues. V was cut by 8 bases and J by 5 bases, with 16 bases left in between. The chain's CDR3 is CASFREIRDNEQFF. The CDR3 nucleotides are TGTGCCAGCTTCCGGGAGATAAGGGACAATGAGCAGTTCTTC.

The chain joins TRBV7-2 to TRBJ2-3; TRBD1 might be the D (6 bases). CDR1 is SGHTA, CDR2 FQGNSA, per germline. The V end was cut by 5 bases, the J end by 0 bases, with 21 bases between. The CDR3 covers 18 residues. The CDR3 protein is CASSRGHLVASSTDTQYF. The CDR3 coding sequence is TGTGCCAGCAGCCGGGGACACCTAGTAGCTTCTAGCACAGATACGCAGTATTTT.

J is TRBJ1-2 and V is TRBV6-5; D gene ambiguous. The CDR3 is 13 amino acids. Trimming removed 9 bases at V and 4 bases at J, with 15 bases between. Germline assignment: CDR1 MNHEY and CDR2 SVGAGI. The CDR3 region is CASSKVGPYGYTF. CDR3 bases: TGTGCCAGTTCAAAGGTCGGGCCCTATGGCTACACCTTC.